This passage covers 15 T cell receptor beta chains from one sample sequenced in a study of T-cell reconstitution after alpha-beta-depleted transplantation in children. A TCRbeta library incorporating unique molecular identifiers was prepared. MiXCR was run by TCRdb on the PCR reads, yielding one entry per CDR3 protein. The sample comprises about 980,000 distinct CDR3 sequences, roughly 29% of which are singletons, and roughly 28% rests with the top ten. Source: PBMCs, mostly from graft donor cells, taken 360 days after TCRalphabeta/CD19-depleted stem cell transplant. The receptors derive from a boy in the first two years of life who had a stem cell transplant for SCID, so the T cells may come from the graft donor.

V and J are TRBV7-3 and TRBJ1-1; possible D gene TRBD1, 6 bases. The CDR3 length is 16 residues. Trimming pared 5 bases from V and 3 bases from J, leaving 19 bases between. Germline V gives CDR1 SGHTA, CDR2 FQGTGA. CDR3 in DNA: TGTGCCAGCAGCCAAACGGGGGGGCTGGGTCACACTGAAGCTTTCTTT. Protein product: CASSQTGGLGHTEAFF.

The V and J genes are TRBV29-1 and TRBJ1-1; possibly TRBD1 for D (5 bases). The germline V and J ends were trimmed by 4 bases and 4 bases, with 10 bases remaining between them. Germline V lookup: CDR1 SQVTM, CDR2 ANQGSEA. The CDR3 has 12 amino acids. The CDR3 is CSVVRGATEAFF. The CDR3 DNA follows: TGCAGCGTTGTACGAGGGGCCACTGAAGCTTTCTTT.

This chain uses TRBV12-3 or TRBV12-4 with TRBJ2-7; D could derive from TRBD1 or TRBD2 (5 bases each). CDR3 length: 15 amino acids. V was pared by 5 bases and J by 3 bases, with 17 bases between. DNA of the CDR3: TGTGCCAGCAGTACCTCCGGGACGGAATTCTACGAGCAGTACTTC. This encodes CASSTSGTEFYEQYF.

This clonotype was detected a few times. The V and J genes are TRBV4-3 and TRBJ2-1; D gene unclear. V lost 2 bases, J lost 0 bases, and 17 bases lay in between. The CDR3 sequence is 18 residues long. Germline V gives CDR1 LGHNA, CDR2 YSLEER. The CDR3 sequence: CASSQSNGPSSSYNEQFF. The CDR3 nucleotides are TGCGCCAGCAGCCAATCCAACGGCCCTTCTAGCTCCTACAATGAGCAGTTCTTC.

This clonotype showed up just a few times. The chain recombines TRBV7-2 with TRBJ2-7, with D perhaps TRBD1 (5 bases). CDR3 length: 14 residues. Germline V gene data show CDR1 as SGHTA and CDR2 as FQGNSA. V was clipped by 1 base and J by 5 bases, with 12 bases between them. The CDR3 bases are TGTGCCAGCAGCTTAGACACAGGTCGGAACGAGCAGTACTTC. Protein product: CASSLDTGRNEQYF.

This clonotype was observed a few times. The rearrangement joins TRBV20-1 to TRBJ2-3; no firm D call. CDR3 length: 14 amino acids. CDR1 and CDR2 from the germline V gene are DFQATT and SNEGSKA (reference sequence). Trimming removed 0 bases from V and 0 bases from J, with 7 bases in between. The CDR3 spells CSARDPRSTDTQYF. The CDR3 DNA reads TGCAGTGCTAGAGATCCTAGGAGCACAGATACGCAGTATTTT.

This chain connects TRBV5-1 to TRBJ1-3; the D gene is possibly TRBD1 (5 bases). Trimming took 3 bases from V and 2 from J, leaving 12 bases between them. The germline V gene has CDR1 SGHRS and CDR2 YFSETQ. The CDR3 contains 15 residues. The CDR3 region has the DNA TGCGCCAGCAGCTCGCAGGGAGGCACTGGAAACACCATATATTTT. Translation: CASSSQGGTGNTIYF.

The CDR3 DNA sequence: TGTGCCAGCAGACTCCCGGGACTAGCGAGTAATGAGCAGTTCTTC. Amino acid sequence: CASRLPGLASNEQFF. The V call is TRBV12-3 or TRBV12-4, the J call TRBJ2-1; TRBD2 agrees at 10 bases. V was pared by 6 bases and J by 7 bases, with 9 bases of the junction left unmatched. This CDR3 region has 15 residues.

V usage is TRBV12-3 or TRBV12-4 and J usage is TRBJ2-5, with D possibly being TRBD2 (7 bases). The V gene lost 11 bases and the J gene lost 4 bases, with 20 bases spanning the gap. CDR3 length equals 14 residues. The CDR3 DNA reads as TGTGCCGCCAGCCGGGGGGCGAGGGGAGAGACCCAGTACTTC. Its translation is CAASRGARGETQYF.

This clonotype was counted a few times. The genes are TRBV7-9 and TRBJ2-1, with D possibly TRBD2 on 5 matching bases. This CDR3 spans 17 amino acids. V lost 5 bases and J lost 7, with 24 bases in between. Germline values: CDR1 SEHNR, CDR2 FQNEAQ (reference sequence). The CDR3 DNA is TGTGCCAGCAGCCTCGACCTGATTGTGACTCGAGGGAATGAGCAGTTCTTC. It translates to CASSLDLIVTRGNEQFF.

V and J are TRBV4-2 and TRBJ2-3, with no clear D. Germline CDR1 is LGHNA and CDR2 is YNFKEQ. The V gene lost 0 bases and the J gene lost 4 bases, with 14 bases spanning the gap. There are 16 residues in the CDR3. In DNA, the CDR3 is TGTGCCAGCAGCCAAGATCTGGCGGTGCGAGCAGATACGCAGTATTTT. Translation: CASSQDLAVRADTQYF.

The V call is TRBV2, the J call TRBJ2-7, with D perhaps matching TRBD1 or TRBD2 (6 bases each). Trimming removed 4 bases from V and 5 bases from J, with 15 bases in between. The germline V gene encodes CDR1 SNHLY and CDR2 FYNNEI. The CDR3 spans 14 residues. The CDR3 is CASSGVRGHHEQYF. CDR3 DNA: TGTGCCAGCAGTGGGGTCCGGGGGCACCACGAGCAGTACTTC.

The chain uses TRBV4-2 and TRBJ2-1, with D tentatively TRBD1 (5 bases). Germline-derived CDR1 and CDR2 are LGHNA and YNFKEQ. This CDR3 spans 17 amino acids. Trimming left V 1 base short and J 0 bases short, with 13 bases between. The chain's CDR3 is CASSQVITGLSYNEQFF. For the CDR3, the DNA is TGTGCCAGCAGCCAAGTCATAACAGGCCTCTCCTACAATGAGCAGTTCTTC.

This chain uses TRBV3-1 with TRBJ2-7, with unresolved D. V lost 0 bases and J lost 4, with 10 bases in between. Germline V lookup: CDR1 LGHDT, CDR2 YNNKEL (reference sequence). The CDR3 covers 14 residues. The CDR3 sequence is CASSQDLLGYEQYF. In DNA form, the CDR3 reads TGTGCCAGCAGCCAAGACCTTCTGGGATACGAGCAGTACTTC.

The J gene is TRBJ1-1, the V gene TRBV6-2 or TRBV6-3; no clear D. The V end lost 3 bases, the J end lost 0 bases, and 14 bases lay between the germline ends. Germline assignment: CDR1 MNHEY and CDR2 SVGEGT. This CDR3 is built from 16 residues. In DNA form, the CDR3 reads TGTGCCAGCAGTTATGGGGTCCCCCTTATGAACACTGAAGCTTTCTTT. Encoded protein: CASSYGVPLMNTEAFF.